This T cell receptor beta chain was sequenced in a study of beta chain features in type 1 diabetes. Findings and caveats of the study: Across patients, naive, central memory and Treg TCRB repertoires exhibited apparently greater similarity than was observed across healthy donors.

Markers CD45RO/CCR7/CD25/CD127/CD95/CD27 served to sort CD4+ naive, central memory, regulatory and stem cell-like memory cells. As to this clone: Antigen unknown.

The isolated RNA, all of it, was reverse transcribed, so expressed TCRB transcripts were what got sequenced. Clones were read by immunoSEQ multiplex PCR, and TCRdb kept only the in-frame ones, dropping some. The table shows about half a million clones, with approximately 10% occurring only once. The germline CDR1 and CDR2 sequences are SGDLS and YYNGEE. With 4 bases removed from V and 2 bases from J, the gap between germline ends came to 19 bases. The CDR3 totals 16 residues. J is TRBJ2-7 and V is TRBV9, with D unresolved. The clonotype originates from a woman younger than 35 in good health. Sequenced input: naive CD4+ T cells from blood. The CDR3: CASSKYLSQKTYEQYV. The DNA for the CDR3 is TGTGCCAGCAGCAAGTATTTGAGTCAGAAAACCTACGAGCAGTACGTC.